The entry below describes one TCR beta chain. J lost 3 bases, V lost 6 bases, and 7 bases had no gene match. The germline V gene encodes CDR1 WNHNN and CDR2 SYGVQD (reference sequence). The CDR3 length is 15 residues. The sample belongs to a study of blood T cell repertoires in COVID-19. Overall study context: COVID-19 samples, acute and convalescent, were from the United States, Italy and Spain. The analysed material was cDNA or gDNA that came from T cells, B-cell-depleted T cells, or PBMCs.

Original processing methods: Scientists estimated how many nucleated cells there were by amplifying reference gene primers. TCRdb's table, derived via immunoSEQ multiplex PCR, lists solely in-frame clones and lacks some. That table furnishes V, J and clone size, whereas the DNA furnished D and trimming. The data hold under 95,000 clones, with roughly 89% observed a single time. Sequenced material: peripheral blood. This sequence joins TRBV10-1 and TRBJ2-3; TRBD1 agrees at 9 bases. The origin of this receptor is a man in his 60s with acute or convalescent COVID-19. In DNA form, the CDR3 reads TGCGCCAGCAGGCCTACGACAGGGGGAACAGATACGCAGTATTTT. This codes for CASRPTTGGTDTQYF.